A selection of T cell receptor beta chains follows, all from one sample in a study of OX40 agonist ivuxolimab in advanced cancers. Assay used: immunoSEQ multiplex PCR; TCRdb lists only in-frame clones, some missing. The repertoire holds tens of thousands of clones, with 81% as singletons. Here the sequenced sample was CD4+ or CD8+ T cells sorted from blood, taken in a trial of the OX40 agonist ivuxolimab. The source is an adult with an advanced solid tumor such as melanoma, head and neck, liver or kidney cancer. Both conserved end residues are part of each CDR3. Each record gives: J gene, D gene, clone size, CDR3 length, V gene, CDR3 DNA, CDR3 protein. A D gene is named only where the DNA matches it firmly. Clone size is given for some rows only: seen once, a few or many times, or a class if the clone is expanded.

J: TRBJ2-1; D: .; size: once; length: 16; V: TRBV5-6; DNA: TGTGCCAGCAGTCTGGAACGGGGACTCTCCTACAATGAGCAGTTCTTC; CDR3: CASSLERGLSYNEQFF
J: TRBJ1-1; D: .; size: once; length: 14; V: TRBV5-1; DNA: TGCGCCAGCGCCGAAGGACCGTCGAACACTGAAGCTTTCTTT; CDR3: CASAEGPSNTEAFF
J: TRBJ1-3; D: TRBD1; size: .; length: 17; V: TRBV5-1; DNA: TGCGCCAGCAGCCCGTCACAGGGGTTAGGAGCTGGAAACACCATATATTTT; CDR3: CASSPSQGLGAGNTIYF
J: TRBJ2-1; D: TRBD2; size: few; length: 16; V: TRBV11-3; DNA: TGTGCCAGCAGCTTAGGGCTAGCGGGGGGTTACAATGAGCAGTTCTTC; CDR3: CASSLGLAGGYNEQFF
J: TRBJ2-3; D: .; size: once; length: 14; V: TRBV5-1; DNA: TGCGCCAGCAGCTTGATTAAGAACCTAGATACGCAGTATTTT; CDR3: CASSLIKNLDTQYF
J: TRBJ1-2; D: TRBD1; size: .; length: 16; V: TRBV6-5; DNA: TGTGCCAGCAGTTTGTTGCAGGGGGCAATGAGCTATGGCTACACCTTC; CDR3: CASSLLQGAMSYGYTF
J: TRBJ2-3; D: .; size: few; length: 12; V: TRBV9; DNA: TGTGCCAGCAGCGAGGGGCTAGATACGCAGTATTTT; CDR3: CASSEGLDTQYF
J: TRBJ2-5; D: .; size: few; length: 14; V: TRBV11-3; DNA: TGTGCCAGCAGCAGAGACGTATCCCAAGAGACCCAGTACTTC; CDR3: CASSRDVSQETQYF
J: TRBJ2-1; D: TRBD1; size: .; length: 12; V: TRBV29-1; DNA: TGCAGCGTTGAACTAGGGGGCGATGAGCAGTTCTTC; CDR3: CSVELGGDEQFF
J: TRBJ2-2; D: TRBD1; size: .; length: 17; V: TRBV15; DNA: TGTGCCACCAGCAGGGACCAGGGGGCGCGGGTCACCGGGGAGCTGTTTTTT; CDR3: CATSRDQGARVTGELFF
J: TRBJ1-5; D: .; size: .; length: 16; V: TRBV7-8; DNA: TGTGCCAGCAGCCCAATGATGACAGGTGTTAATCAGCCCCAGCATTTT; CDR3: CASSPMMTGVNQPQHF
J: TRBJ1-2; D: .; size: .; length: 11; V: TRBV6-1; DNA: TGTGCCAGCAGTGAAAGATATGGCTACACCTTC; CDR3: CASSERYGYTF
J: TRBJ2-7; D: TRBD1; size: .; length: 15; V: TRBV7-9; DNA: TGTGCCAGCAGCTTCGGGACAGGGGGAAATCGCGAGCAGTACTTC; CDR3: CASSFGTGGNREQYF
J: TRBJ2-7; D: .; size: .; length: 16; V: TRBV11-2; DNA: TGTGCCAGCAGCTTAGGTGGTTGGGGGGCCGCCTACGAGCAGTACTTC; CDR3: CASSLGGWGAAYEQYF
J: TRBJ1-2; D: .; size: .; length: 14; V: TRBV5-1; DNA: TGCGCCAGCAGCTTGGGGACAGCTAACTATGGCTACACCTTC; CDR3: CASSLGTANYGYTF
J: TRBJ1-1; D: .; size: .; length: 14; V: TRBV7-9; DNA: TGTGCCAGCAGTCGGACCTGGGTTGAGACTGAAGCTTTCTTT; CDR3: CASSRTWVETEAFF
J: TRBJ2-3; D: TRBD2; size: .; length: 14; V: TRBV19; DNA: TGTGCCAGTATGACCGGGGGGGCTGGAGATACGCAGTATTTT; CDR3: CASMTGGAGDTQYF
J: TRBJ2-3; D: .; size: .; length: 15; V: TRBV10-1; DNA: TGCGCCAGCAGTGAGTCTCAGTGGGGCTTAAATACGCAGTATTTT; CDR3: CASSESQWGLNTQYF
J: TRBJ1-1; D: .; size: few; length: 14; V: TRBV6-4; DNA: TGTGCCAGCAGTGACTCATCCAGGGGCACTGAAGCTTTCTTT; CDR3: CASSDSSRGTEAFF
J: TRBJ1-1; D: TRBD1; size: .; length: 15; V: TRBV7-8; DNA: TGTGCCAGCAGCTTAGCGGGGACAGCGAACACTGAAGCTTTCTTT; CDR3: CASSLAGTANTEAFF
J: TRBJ1-2; D: .; size: .; length: 14; V: TRBV5-4; DNA: TGTGCCAGCAGCCTTTCCTGGACGGGCTATGGCTACACCTTC; CDR3: CASSLSWTGYGYTF
J: TRBJ2-3; D: TRBD2; size: .; length: 16; V: TRBV29-1; DNA: TGCAGCGTTGAAGGGACTAGCGAAAGTAGCACAGATACGCAGTATTTT; CDR3: CSVEGTSESSTDTQYF
J: TRBJ2-5; D: TRBD1; size: .; length: 15; V: TRBV6-5; DNA: TGTGCCAGCACCCCTCCCGGGACAGGGGTGGAGACCCAGTACTTC; CDR3: CASTPPGTGVETQYF
J: TRBJ1-1; D: TRBD1; size: .; length: 14; V: TRBV6-5; DNA: TGTGCCAGCAGAAACCAGGGGGCGAAGACTGAAGCTTTCTTT; CDR3: CASRNQGAKTEAFF
J: TRBJ2-7; D: TRBD1; size: .; length: 13; V: TRBV6-5; DNA: TGTGCCAGCAGTTACCGGACAGGGCGAGAGCAGTACTTC; CDR3: CASSYRTGREQYF
J: TRBJ2-7; D: .; size: .; length: 14; V: TRBV27; DNA: TGTGCCAGCAGTCCGATTGGGAGCTCCTACGAGCAGTACTTC; CDR3: CASSPIGSSYEQYF
J: TRBJ2-5; D: .; size: .; length: 16; V: TRBV7-2; DNA: TGTGCCAGCAGCTTAGCGGCGACAGGTAACCAAGAGACCCAGTACTTC; CDR3: CASSLAATGNQETQYF
J: TRBJ2-2; D: TRBD1; size: .; length: 12; V: TRBV6-6; DNA: TGTGCCACCACACAGGGGTCCGGGGAGCTGTTTTTT; CDR3: CATTQGSGELFF
J: TRBJ2-5; D: TRBD2; size: few; length: 17; V: TRBV11-2; DNA: TGTGCCAGCAGCTTAGATCGCCGTAGCGGGGGGCGGGAGACCCAGTACTTC; CDR3: CASSLDRRSGGRETQYF
J: TRBJ2-1; D: TRBD1; size: .; length: 13; V: TRBV19; DNA: TGTGCCAGTATTTCGGACAGGGACAATGAGCAGTTCTTC; CDR3: CASISDRDNEQFF
J: TRBJ1-1; D: .; size: .; length: 14; V: TRBV7-9; DNA: TGTGCCAGCAGCTCCCAGCAGGGGAACACTGAAGCTTTCTTT; CDR3: CASSSQQGNTEAFF
J: TRBJ1-2; D: TRBD1; size: .; length: 16; V: TRBV11-2; DNA: TGTGCCAGCAGCTTAGAAGGGGGCGCGAGGGCCGGAGGCTACACCTTC; CDR3: CASSLEGGARAGGYTF
J: TRBJ1-1; D: .; size: once; length: 14; V: TRBV11-2; DNA: TGTGCCAGCAGATCCGAGGGGAAGGCCACTGAAGCTTTCTTT; CDR3: CASRSEGKATEAFF
J: TRBJ2-1; D: TRBD2; size: .; length: 16; V: TRBV7-9; DNA: TGTGCCAGCAGCATGACTAGCGGGGCCTCCTACAATGAGCAGTTCTTC; CDR3: CASSMTSGASYNEQFF
J: TRBJ2-7; D: .; size: .; length: 14; V: TRBV15; DNA: TGTGCCACCAGCAGAGACCGGGGGTCCTACGAGCAGTACTTC; CDR3: CATSRDRGSYEQYF
J: TRBJ2-5; D: TRBD2; size: .; length: 16; V: TRBV10-2; DNA: TGCGCCAGCGGACCGGGACTAGGGTTGGATCAAGAGACCCAGTACTTC; CDR3: CASGPGLGLDQETQYF
J: TRBJ1-2; D: TRBD1; size: .; length: 14; V: TRBV25-1; DNA: TGTGCCAGCAGTCTGGGACAGGGGTATGGTGGCTACACCTTC; CDR3: CASSLGQGYGGYTF
J: TRBJ2-7; D: .; size: .; length: 14; V: TRBV19; DNA: TGTGCCAGTAGTATAACGGGGTCCTCCTACGAGCAGTACTTC; CDR3: CASSITGSSYEQYF
J: TRBJ2-5; D: .; size: .; length: 16; V: TRBV4-1; DNA: TGCGCCAGCAGCCAAGATTCTGGGGGGATGGGAGAGACCCAGTACTTC; CDR3: CASSQDSGGMGETQYF
J: TRBJ2-1; D: TRBD2; size: once; length: 14; V: TRBV6-6; DNA: TGTGCCAGCATTTCCGCGGGGGGCAACAATGAGCAGTTCTTC; CDR3: CASISAGGNNEQFF
J: TRBJ1-2; D: .; size: few; length: 14; V: TRBV2; DNA: TGTGCCAGCAGTGAGACCAAGACAGTTCAAAGCTACACCTTC; CDR3: CASSETKTVQSYTF
J: TRBJ1-1; D: TRBD1; size: .; length: 16; V: TRBV10-1; DNA: TGCGCCAGCACCTCTGGGACAGGGGGCCTGAACACTGAAGCTTTCTTT; CDR3: CASTSGTGGLNTEAFF
J: TRBJ1-3; D: .; size: .; length: 14; V: TRBV7-2; DNA: TGTGCCAGCAGCTTAGGCAGGGCTGGAAACACCATATATTTT; CDR3: CASSLGRAGNTIYF
J: TRBJ2-7; D: .; size: .; length: 13; V: TRBV6-5; DNA: TGTGCCAGCAGTCAGTGGCAAGGTTACGAGCAGTACTTC; CDR3: CASSQWQGYEQYF